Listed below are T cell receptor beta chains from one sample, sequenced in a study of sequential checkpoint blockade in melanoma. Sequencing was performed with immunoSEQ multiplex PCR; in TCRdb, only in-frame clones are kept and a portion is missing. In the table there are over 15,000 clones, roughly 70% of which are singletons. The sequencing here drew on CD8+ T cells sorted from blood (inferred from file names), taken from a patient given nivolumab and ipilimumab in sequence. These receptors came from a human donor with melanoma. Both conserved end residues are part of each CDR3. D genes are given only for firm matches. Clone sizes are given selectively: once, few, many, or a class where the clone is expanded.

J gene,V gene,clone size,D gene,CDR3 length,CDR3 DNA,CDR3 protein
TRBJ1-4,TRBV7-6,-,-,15,TGTGCCAGCAGCTTAGCAAGCGGGGTGCGGGAAAAACTGTTTTTT,CASSLASGVREKLFF
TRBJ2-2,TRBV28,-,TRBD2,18,TGTGCCAGCAGTTTATTACTAGCGGGGATTCAGGGGACCGGGGAGCTGTTTTTT,CASSLLLAGIQGTGELFF
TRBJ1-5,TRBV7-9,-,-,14,TGTGCCAGCAGCCCAAAGGACGGGGAACAGCCCCAGCATTTT,CASSPKDGEQPQHF
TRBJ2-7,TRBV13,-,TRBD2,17,TGTGCCAGCAGGGGGAGCGGGACTAGCGGGGGGGTCCACGAGCAGTACTTC,CASRGSGTSGGVHEQYF
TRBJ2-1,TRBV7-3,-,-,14,TGTGCCAGCAGCCCCCGGCAGGGGCCCAATGAGCAGTTCTTC,CASSPRQGPNEQFF
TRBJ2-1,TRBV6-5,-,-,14,TGTGCCAGCTGGAGGGACGGACGGTGGGATGAGCAGTTCTTC,CASWRDGRWDEQFF
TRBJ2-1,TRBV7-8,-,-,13,TGTGCCAGCAGCTTAGTCGGGTTGCAGGGGGGGTTCTTC,CASSLVGLQGGFF
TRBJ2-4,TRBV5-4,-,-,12,TGTGCCAGCAGCTCTGACAGTAACATTCAGTACTTC,CASSSDSNIQYF
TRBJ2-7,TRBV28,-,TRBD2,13,TGTGCCAGCGGGGGACTAGAGTCGTACGAGCAGTACTTC,CASGGLESYEQYF
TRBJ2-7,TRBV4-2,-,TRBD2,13,TGTGCCAGCAGCTTCGGACTAGCTGAGGAGCAGTACTTC,CASSFGLAEEQYF
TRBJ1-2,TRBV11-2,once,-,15,TGTGCCAGCAGCTTGTCGGACAGCTCTAACTATGGCTACACCTTC,CASSLSDSSNYGYTF
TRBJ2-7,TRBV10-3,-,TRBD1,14,TGTGCCATCAGTGAGGGACAGGGGGCCTACGAGCAGTACTTC,CAISEGQGAYEQYF
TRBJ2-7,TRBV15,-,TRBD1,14,TGTGCCACCAGCAAGGACAGGGGTACCTACGAGCAGTACTTC,CATSKDRGTYEQYF
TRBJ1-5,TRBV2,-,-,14,TGTGCCAGCAAACTGGAAGGGGCGCATCAGCCCCAGCATTTT,CASKLEGAHQPQHF
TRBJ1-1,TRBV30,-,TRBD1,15,TGTGCCTGGAGTGCTCTACAGGGGGAAGGCACTGAAGCTTTCTTT,CAWSALQGEGTEAFF
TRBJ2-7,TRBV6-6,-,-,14,TGTGCCAGCAGTTACGCAGGGGAAATGGCCGAGCAGTACTTC,CASSYAGEMAEQYF
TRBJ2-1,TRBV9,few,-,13,TGTGCCAGCAGCACGGACTACCGGAATGAGCAGTTCTTC,CASSTDYRNEQFF
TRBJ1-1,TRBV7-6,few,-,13,TGTGCCAGCAGCTTAAGTGGCAACACTGAAGCTTTCTTT,CASSLSGNTEAFF
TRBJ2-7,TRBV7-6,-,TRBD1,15,TGTGCCAGCAGCTTAGCGACAGGGGCAACCTACGAGCAGTACTTC,CASSLATGATYEQYF
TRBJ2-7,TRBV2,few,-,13,TGTGCCAGCAGTGTACTTCTCCCCTACGAGCAGTACTTC,CASSVLLPYEQYF
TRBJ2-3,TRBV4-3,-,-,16,TGCGCCAGCAGCCAAGATCCATTGGGGGCAGGCGATACGCAGTATTTT,CASSQDPLGAGDTQYF
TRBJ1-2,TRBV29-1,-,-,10,TGCAGCGTTGAGCAGAAAGGCTACACCTTC,CSVEQKGYTF
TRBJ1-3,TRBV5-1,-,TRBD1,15,TGCGCCAGCAGCCTCCAGGGGGCTTATGGAAACACCATATATTTT,CASSLQGAYGNTIYF
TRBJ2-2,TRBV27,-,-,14,TGTGCCAGCGGAGATATTATGTTCACCGGGGAGCTGTTTTTT,CASGDIMFTGELFF
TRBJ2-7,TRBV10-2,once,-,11,TGCGCCACCGGTCCCTCCTACGAGCAGTACTTC,CATGPSYEQYF
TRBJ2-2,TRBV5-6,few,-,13,TGTGCCGCTAGGCGGGCGAACACCGGGGAGCTGTTTTTT,CAARRANTGELFF
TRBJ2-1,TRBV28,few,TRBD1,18,TGTGCCAGCAGTATAACGGACAGGGGCCGCTCCTACTACAATGAGCAGTTCTTC,CASSITDRGRSYYNEQFF
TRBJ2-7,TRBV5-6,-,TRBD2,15,TGTGCCAGCAGCTTGGGCCTAGCGGGAGGGAGCGAGCAGTACTTC,CASSLGLAGGSEQYF
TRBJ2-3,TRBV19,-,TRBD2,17,TGTGCCAGTAGTATAGATCAACTAGCGGGGATCACAGATACGCAGTATTTT,CASSIDQLAGITDTQYF
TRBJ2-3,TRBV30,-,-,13,TGTGCCTTCTTAGGGGGGGGCACAGATACGCAGTATTTT,CAFLGGGTDTQYF
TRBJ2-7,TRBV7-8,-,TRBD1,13,TGTGCCAGCAGCTTACCAGGGGGCAACGAGCAGTACTTC,CASSLPGGNEQYF
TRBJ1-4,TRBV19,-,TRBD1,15,TGTGCCAGTAGTTTTCCGGGACAGTTCGATGAAAAACTGTTTTTT,CASSFPGQFDEKLFF
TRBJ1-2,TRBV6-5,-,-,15,TGTGCCAGCACCCCACGTCCGGGGGGCGCAGGTGGCTACACCTTC,CASTPRPGGAGGYTF
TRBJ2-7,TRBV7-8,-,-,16,TGTGCCAGCAGCCCGAGGGGGGGGGCGAGATGGTCCGAGCAGTACTTC,CASSPRGGARWSEQYF
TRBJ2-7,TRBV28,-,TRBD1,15,TGTGCCAGCAACCCGGACAGGGTCAAAGTCTACGAGCAGTACTTC,CASNPDRVKVYEQYF
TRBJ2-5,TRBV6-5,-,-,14,TGTGCCAGCAGTTCCAGAGCTGAACTACAGACCCAGTACTTC,CASSSRAELQTQYF
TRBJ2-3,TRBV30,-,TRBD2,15,TGTGCCTGGATTTTGGGGGGACCTAGCGGGAGGGACCAGTATTTT,CAWILGGPSGRDQYF
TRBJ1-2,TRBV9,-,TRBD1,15,TGTGCCAGCAGCGCGACAGGGGACAGGGACTATGGCTACACCTTC,CASSATGDRDYGYTF
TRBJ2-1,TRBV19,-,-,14,TGTGCCAGTAGTATTGGGGGGAGATACAATGAGCAGTTCTTC,CASSIGGRYNEQFF
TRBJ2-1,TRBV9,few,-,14,TGTGCCAGCACCAGAGGGCTCTCCTACAATGAGCAGTTCTTC,CASTRGLSYNEQFF
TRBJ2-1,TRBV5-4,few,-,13,TGTGCCAGCAGCTTTAGTCCCAATGGTGAGCAGTTCTTC,CASSFSPNGEQFF
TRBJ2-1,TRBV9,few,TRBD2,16,TGTGCCAGCAGCGTCGGGCGGGGGGGCAGAAGGAATGAGCAGTTCTTC,CASSVGRGGRRNEQFF
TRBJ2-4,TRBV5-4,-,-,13,TGTGCCTATAGCCCCCGGGGGAGAGGCATTCAGTACTTC,CAYSPRGRGIQYF
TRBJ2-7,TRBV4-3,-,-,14,TGCGCCAGCAGCCCCTGGCCAGGGGACTACGAGCAGTACTTC,CASSPWPGDYEQYF
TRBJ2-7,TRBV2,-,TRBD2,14,TGTGCCAGCAGGGAGAGCGGGAGCGGCGGCGAGCAGTACTTC,CASRESGSGGEQYF
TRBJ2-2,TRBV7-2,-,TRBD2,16,TGTGCCAGCAGCCCACGGGGGAGGGCGAACACCGGGGAGCTGTTTTTT,CASSPRGRANTGELFF
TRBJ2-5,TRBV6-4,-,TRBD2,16,TGTGCCATGCAGACCCGACTCCTAGCGGGAGGGAGGGAGCAGTACTTC,CAMQTRLLAGGREQYF
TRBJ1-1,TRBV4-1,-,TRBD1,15,TGCGCCAGCAGCCCCCGGGACAGGGGGGGGACTGAAGCTTTCTTT,CASSPRDRGGTEAFF